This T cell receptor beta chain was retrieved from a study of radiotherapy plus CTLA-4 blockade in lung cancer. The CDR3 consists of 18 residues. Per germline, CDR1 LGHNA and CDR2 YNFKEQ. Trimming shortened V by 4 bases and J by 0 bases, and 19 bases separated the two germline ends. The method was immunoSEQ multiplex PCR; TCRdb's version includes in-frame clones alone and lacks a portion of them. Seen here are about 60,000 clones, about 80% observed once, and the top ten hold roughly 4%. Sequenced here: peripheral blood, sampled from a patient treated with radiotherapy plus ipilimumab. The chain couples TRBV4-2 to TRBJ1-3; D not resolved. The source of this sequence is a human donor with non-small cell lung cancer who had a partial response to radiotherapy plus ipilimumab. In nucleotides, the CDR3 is TGTGCCAGCAGCCCGAGGGCGAATGCCGGGGTCTCTGGAAACACCATATATTTT. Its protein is CASSPRANAGVSGNTIYF.